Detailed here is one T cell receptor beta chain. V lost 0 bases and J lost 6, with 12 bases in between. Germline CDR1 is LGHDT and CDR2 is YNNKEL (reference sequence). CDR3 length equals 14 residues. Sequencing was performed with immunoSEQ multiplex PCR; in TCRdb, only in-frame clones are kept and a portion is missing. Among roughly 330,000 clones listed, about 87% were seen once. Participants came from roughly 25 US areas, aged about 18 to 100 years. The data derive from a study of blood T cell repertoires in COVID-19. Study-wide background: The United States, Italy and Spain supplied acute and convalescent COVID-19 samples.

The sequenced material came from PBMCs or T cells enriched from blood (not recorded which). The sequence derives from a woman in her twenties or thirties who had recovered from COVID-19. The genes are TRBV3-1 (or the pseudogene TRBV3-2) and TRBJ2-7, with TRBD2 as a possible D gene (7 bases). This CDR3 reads CASSQEGGEGEQYF. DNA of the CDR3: TGTGCCAGCAGCCAAGAAGGGGGGGAGGGCGAGCAGTACTTC.